The TCR beta chain described here comes from a study of identical twins. Template switching introduced a universal primer site, and the cDNA bore unique molecular identifiers. TCRdb passed the 5' RACE reads through MiXCR, listing each CDR3 protein once. The sample holds around 200,000 distinct CDR3 sequences, around a tenth seen once. This clonotype came up many times. What it binds is not known. The CDR3 totals 14 residues. V gave up 5 bases and J gave up 2 bases, with 10 bases separating them. Study-wide results and limits: Among monozygotic twins, out-of-frame TCR alpha sharing exceeded what models predicted.

Sequences were obtained from memory (CD45RO+) T cells sorted from blood. The V gene is TRBV12-3 or TRBV12-4, the J gene TRBJ2-4; a possible D gene is TRBD2 (6 bases). The TCR sequence derives from a woman in her late teens or twenties in good health. The CDR3 loop is CASSLGGTKNIQYF. CDR3 bases: TGTGCCAGCAGTCTGGGGGGAACCAAAAACATTCAGTACTTC.